This T cell receptor beta chain was profiled in a study of CD8+ T cells in alopecia areata. Across the whole study: The authors scored treated patients' severity by affected scalp percentage.

Extracted RNA was reverse transcribed into cDNA, the sequencing template. The table came from immunoSEQ multiplex PCR; TCRdb's copy has only in-frame clones and leaves some out. The sample consists of around 100,000 clones, 85% to 90% of them appearing once. Stated treatment: oral pan-JAK inhibitor, 5-10 mg twice daily. Germline V gives CDR1 LNHDA, CDR2 SQIVND (reference sequence). This CDR3 contains 13 residues. J lost 3 bases, V lost 10 bases, and 4 bases had no gene match. Sequenced material: CD8+ T cells sorted from blood, taken around week 30, from a patient treated with tofacitinib. This receptor was taken from a human donor with alopecia areata. The gene calls are TRBV19 and TRBJ2-7; 12 nucleotides align to TRBD1. CDR3 in amino acids: CATGTGGLYEQYF. In DNA, the CDR3 is TGTGCCACCGGGACAGGGGGCCTCTACGAGCAGTACTTC.